The following is a T cell receptor (beta chain) sequence with its context. What it binds is not known. V was trimmed by 4 bases and J by 2 bases, leaving 12 bases between them. The length of the CDR3 is 13 residues. Germline CDR1 DFQATT, CDR2 SNEGSKA (reference sequence). During its preparation, the TCRbeta library received unique molecular identifiers. MiXCR was run by TCRdb on the PCR reads, yielding one entry per CDR3 protein. In the table there are about 220,000 distinct CDR3 sequences, roughly a sixth of which are singletons. The sample is drawn from a study of T-cell reconstitution after alpha-beta-depleted transplantation in children. Study findings and constraints: Alpha-beta T cells about two months after transplant reportedly derived from several hundred expanded graft clones. By one year post-transplant, T-cell counts and diversity largely arose from T cells that were newly produced.

The chain combines TRBV20-1 with TRBJ2-7; D is perhaps TRBD1 (6 bases). This sample comprised PBMCs, mostly from graft donor cells, obtained 360 days after TCRalphabeta/CD19-depleted stem cell transplant. The receptor was derived from a male patient aged 2 to 9 who had a stem cell transplant for acute lymphoblastic leukemia, so the T cells may come from the graft donor. CDR3 coding DNA: TGCAGTGCTACAGGGGCCCCTCCCTACGAGCAGTACTTC. It encodes CSATGAPPYEQYF.